These 30 T cell receptor beta chains were sequenced from one sample in a study of T cell responses to AZD1222 COVID-19 vaccine. The table came from immunoSEQ multiplex PCR; TCRdb's copy has only in-frame clones and leaves some out. Here the sample spans 100,000 or so clones, around 94% being singletons. The sample here was peripheral blood, taken on day 0 of AZD1222 vaccination. These receptors all stem from an adult in good health.

The chain recombines TRBV6-5 with TRBJ2-2; D uncertain. Trimming removed 0 bases at V and 7 bases at J, with 6 bases between. The CDR3 length is 13 residues. From germline, CDR1 is MNHEY and CDR2 SVGAGI. CDR3 nucleotides: TGTGCCAGCAGTTACTCGGGTGGCGGGGAGCTGTTTTTT. Its translation: CASSYSGGGELFF.

The chain links TRBV10-2 to TRBJ2-7; D ambiguous. V was cut by 6 bases and J by 1 base, with 7 bases left in between. This CDR3 has 12 residues. Per germline, CDR1 WSHSY and CDR2 SAAADI. CDR3 in amino acids: CASRDISYEQYF. Here the CDR3 DNA reads TGCGCCAGCAGAGATATATCCTACGAGCAGTACTTC.

The chain has TRBV13 and TRBJ2-2; TRBD2 might be the D (6 bases). V gave up 5 bases and J gave up 4 bases, with 14 bases separating them. The CDR3 runs to 15 residues. The V gene's germline CDR1 is PRHDT and CDR2 FYEKMQ (reference sequence). CDR3 nucleotide sequence: TGTGCCAGCAGCCTCATTACCGGGAGCACCGGGGAGCTGTTTTTT. This gives the protein CASSLITGSTGELFF. The full variable domain, its missing parts supplied by reference TRBV13 and TRBJ2-2, is AAGVIQSPRHLIKEKRETATLKCYPIPRHDTVYWYQQGPGQDPQFLISFYEKMQSDKGSIPDRFSAQQFSDYHSELNMSSLELGDSALYFCASSLITGSTGELFFGEGSRLTVL.

This chain joins TRBV18 and TRBJ2-3; tentatively, D is TRBD1 or TRBD2 (5 bases each). Germline CDR1 and CDR2: KGHSH and LQKENI. The CDR3 has 16 amino acids. V was cut by 3 bases and J by 2 bases, with 15 bases left in between. CDR3 DNA: TGTGCCAGCTCACCCGGCATGGGGGTTGTCACAGATACGCAGTATTTT. Amino acid sequence: CASSPGMGVVTDTQYF.

This rearrangement joins TRBV6-5 to TRBJ2-7; D uncertain. CDR3 length: 13 residues. The germline CDR1 and CDR2 sequences are MNHEY and SVGAGI. V shed 7 bases and J shed 7 bases, with 17 bases lying between them. CDR3 in amino acids: CASTLLTTDEQYF. The CDR3 DNA reads as TGTGCCAGCACCTTACTCACGACGGATGAGCAGTACTTC.

The gene calls are TRBV6-5 and TRBJ1-2; D perhaps matches TRBD1 (5 bases). There are 16 residues in the CDR3. V lost 2 bases and J 6 bases, leaving 19 bases between the germline ends. Per germline, CDR1 MNHEY and CDR2 SVGAGI. Here the CDR3 DNA reads TGTGCCAGCAGTTACCTAGAGAGGCTCAGGGCGGATGGCTACACCTTC. Translating gives CASSYLERLRADGYTF.

Comments on this clone: One end of the junction is discordant with germline, which a read error may explain. The chain has TRBV29-1 and TRBJ2-7; TRBD2 might be the D (7 bases). Per germline, CDR1 SQVTM and CDR2 ANQGSEA. The CDR3 sequence is 11 residues long. The CDR3 region has the DNA TGCAGCGTTGAAGGGGGGGGCGCGAAAAACTTC. Protein product: CSVEGGGAKNF.

For this clone: Other nucleotide sequences from this sample produce the same CDR3. The chain combines TRBV18 with TRBJ1-1; D is ambiguous. Trimming pared 1 base from V and 3 bases from J, leaving 3 bases between. Germline V lookup: CDR1 KGHSH, CDR2 LQKENI. The CDR3 extends over 12 amino acids. CDR3 coding DNA: TGTGCCAGCTCACCACGGGACACTGAAGCTTTCTTT. It codes for CASSPRDTEAFF.

This clone has just one count. The V gene is TRBV6-2 or TRBV6-3, the J gene TRBJ1-1; 7 bases align to TRBD1. Unmatched junction bases numbered 6, after V lost 4 bases and J lost 1 base. Germline values: CDR1 MNHEY, CDR2 SVGEGT. The CDR3 runs 15 residues. CDR3 residues: CASSWYTGANTEAFF. The DNA of the CDR3 is TGTGCCAGCAGTTGGTACACAGGGGCGAACACTGAAGCTTTCTTT.

The J gene is TRBJ2-1, the V gene TRBV10-2, with 11 nucleotides matching TRBD2. V shed 5 bases, J shed 2 bases, and the junction held 2 bases outside the gene matches. Germline loops: CDR1 WSHSY, CDR2 SAAADI. The CDR3 is made up of 15 amino acids. CDR3 in amino acids: CASSLLAGAYNEQFF. The CDR3 region has the DNA TGCGCCAGCAGTCTACTAGCGGGAGCCTACAATGAGCAGTTCTTC.

The CDR3 sequence is CASSERTGSAGELFF. The CDR3 DNA is TGTGCCAGCAGCGAAAGGACAGGGTCCGCCGGGGAGCTGTTTTTT. This chain uses TRBV9 with TRBJ2-2; 8 positions agree with TRBD1. Germline lookup yields CDR1 SGDLS and CDR2 YYNGEE. Trimming cost V 3 bases and J 6 bases; bases outside gene matches: 7. This CDR3 region has 15 residues. Variable domain in full (rest from reference TRBV9 and TRBJ2-2): DSGVTQTPKHLITATGQRVTLRCSPRSGDLSVYWYQQSLDQGLQFLIQYYNGEERAKGNILERFSAQQFPDLHSELNLSSLELGDSALYFCASSERTGSAGELFFGEGSRLTVL.

In this sample, this clone turned up a few times. The gene calls are TRBV25-1 and TRBJ1-6, with D uncertain. This CDR3 is built from 13 residues. Germline CDR1 MGHDK, CDR2 SYGVNS. Trimming took off 6 bases at V and 7 bases at J, with 10 bases between the two ends. The CDR3 protein is CASSGVGNSPLHF. CDR3 bases: TGTGCCAGCAGCGGGGTGGGGAATTCACCCCTCCACTTT.

The chain uses TRBV7-3 and TRBJ1-3; no reliable D call. The ends were cut back, 5 bases at V and 10 bases at J, with 12 bases in the middle. Germline V lookup: CDR1 SGHTA, CDR2 FQGTGA. The CDR3 runs 12 residues. This chain's CDR3 is CASSPGMGTIYF. As DNA, the CDR3 is TGTGCCAGCAGCCCTGGAATGGGGACCATATATTTT. Based on the CDR3 plus reference TRBV7-3 and TRBJ1-3, the full variable domain is GAGVSQTPSNKVTEKGKYVELRCDPISGHTALYWYRQSLGQGPEFLIYFQGTGAADDSGLPNDRFFAVRPEGSVSTLKIQRTERGDSAVYLCASSPGMGTIYFGEGSWLTVV.

This rearrangement joins TRBV2 to TRBJ1-3, with a possible D match to TRBD1 (5 bases). The V gene lost 6 bases and the J gene lost 0 bases, with 12 bases spanning the gap. The CDR3 length is 15 residues. The germline CDR1 and CDR2 sequences are SNHLY and FYNNEI. For the CDR3, the DNA is TGTGCCAGCAGCCTACAGGTTTACTCTGGAAACACCATATATTTT. It codes for CASSLQVYSGNTIYF.

Here the CDR3 reads CSVLAGNTEAFF. The CDR3 region has the DNA TGCAGCGTTCTCGCTGGGAACACTGAAGCTTTCTTT. The V and J genes are TRBV29-1 and TRBJ1-1; no clear D gene. Germline V gives CDR1 SQVTM, CDR2 ANQGSEA. This CDR3 is built from 12 residues. Trimming took off 5 bases at V and 1 base at J, with 8 bases between the two ends.

The DNA for the CDR3 is TGTGCCAGCAGTTCGACTAGCGGGAACTACAATGAGCAGTTCTTC. It yields the protein CASSSTSGNYNEQFF. The chain has TRBV28 and TRBJ2-1; 11 bases match TRBD2. The CDR3 runs to 15 residues. Germline values: CDR1 MDHEN, CDR2 SYDVKM. The junction had 2 bases not matched to a gene; V was cut back by 4 bases and J by 3 bases.

The chain couples TRBV9 to TRBJ2-7; D unresolved. V was pared by 0 bases and J by 3 bases, with 16 bases between. This CDR3 contains 16 residues. Germline loops: CDR1 SGDLS, CDR2 YYNGEE. In DNA form, the CDR3 reads TGTGCCAGCAGCGTAGAGCATAGCCGCAGGAGCTACGAGCAGTACTTC. Translation: CASSVEHSRRSYEQYF.

The V call is TRBV11-3, the J call TRBJ2-1; 12 bases are shared with TRBD2. The V gene end was trimmed by 5 bases and the J gene end by 2 bases; junction bases not matched to a gene: 1. Germline CDR1 and CDR2: SGHNT and YENEEA. The CDR3 is 15 amino acids. The CDR3 spells CASSASGRAYNEQFF. The CDR3, as DNA: TGTGCCAGCAGCGCTAGCGGGAGGGCCTACAATGAGCAGTTCTTC. Combining the CDR3 with reference TRBV11-3 and TRBJ2-1 gives the whole variable domain EAGVVQSPRYKIIEKKQPVAFWCNPISGHNTLYWYLQNLGQGPELLIRYENEEAVDDSQLPKDRFSAERLKGVDSTLKIQPAELGDSAVYLCASSASGRAYNEQFFGPGTRLTVL.

The chain has TRBV19 and TRBJ1-1; D possibly corresponds to TRBD1 (6 bases). This CDR3 has 15 amino acids. The germline gives CDR1 LNHDA, CDR2 SQIVND (reference sequence). V lost 3 bases, J lost 4 bases, and 15 bases lay in between. The CDR3 is CASSIGRGFSTEAFF. Here the CDR3 DNA reads TGTGCCAGTAGTATCGGCAGGGGATTTAGCACTGAAGCTTTCTTT.

This chain uses TRBV28 with TRBJ1-1, with D possibly matching TRBD1 (6 bases). The CDR3 contains 14 residues. Germline V gene data show CDR1 as MDHEN and CDR2 as SYDVKM. V was clipped by 4 bases and J by 6 bases, with 15 bases between them. The CDR3 is CASSSPQGWAEAFF. The CDR3 DNA sequence: TGTGCCAGCAGTTCCCCACAGGGTTGGGCTGAAGCTTTCTTT.

The chain combines TRBV11-2 with TRBJ2-7, with 9 bases matching TRBD1. Unmatched junction bases numbered 9, after V lost 5 bases and J lost 4 bases. In germline, CDR1 is SGHAT, CDR2 FQNNGV. This CDR3 has 15 amino acids. CDR3: CASSQGQGWSYEQYF. Here the CDR3 DNA reads TGTGCCAGCAGCCAGGGACAGGGATGGAGTTACGAGCAGTACTTC.

The CDR3 sequence: CASSVRMDRVWGTEAFF. Written as DNA, the CDR3 is TGCGCCAGCAGCGTAAGAATGGACAGGGTGTGGGGGACTGAAGCTTTCTTT. The genes are TRBV4-1 and TRBJ1-1; 8 bases fit TRBD1. Losses at the gene ends were 5 bases for V and 5 bases for J; bases not matched to a gene: 16. Germline V CDR1 and CDR2: MGHRA, YSYEKL. The CDR3 contains 17 residues.

The V gene is TRBV28, the J gene TRBJ2-1; 7 nucleotides align to TRBD2. V was clipped by 4 bases and J by 2 bases; unmatched bases: 14. The CDR3 has 18 residues. In germline, CDR1 is MDHEN, CDR2 SYDVKM. This CDR3 reads CASSSMRIAGFPYNEQFF. CDR3 DNA: TGTGCCAGCAGTTCGATGAGGATAGCGGGCTTCCCCTACAATGAGCAGTTCTTC. The variable domain in full, with the rest retrieved from reference TRBV28 and TRBJ2-1, is DVKVTQSSRYLVKRTGEKVFLECVQDMDHENMFWYRQDPGLGLRLIYFSYDVKMKEKGDIPEGYSVSREKKERFSLILESASTNQTSMYLCASSSMRIAGFPYNEQFFGPGTRLTVL.

This chain connects TRBV3-1 (or the pseudogene TRBV3-2) to TRBJ2-3, with D possibly being TRBD2 (6 bases). CDR3 length: 15 residues. The V and J ends lost 2 bases and 5 bases respectively, with 14 bases between them. Germline V gene sequence: CDR1 LGHDT, CDR2 YNNKEL (reference sequence). In DNA form, the CDR3 reads TGTGCCAGCAGCCAACTGGAGTGGGGGGAAGATACGCAGTATTTT. Amino acid sequence: CASSQLEWGEDTQYF.

This chain links TRBV7-2 with TRBJ2-1, with TRBD1 as a possible D gene (6 bases). CDR1 and CDR2 from the germline V gene are SGHTA and FQGNSA. Trimming pared 2 bases from V and 1 base from J, leaving 9 bases between. The CDR3 has 15 amino acids. CDR3 nucleotide sequence: TGTGCCAGCAGCTTATCAGGACAGTCCTACAATGAGCAGTTCTTC. It yields the protein CASSLSGQSYNEQFF.

A single count supports this clone. The chain joins TRBV29-1 to TRBJ2-2; no clear D gene. This CDR3 has 13 residues. Germline CDR1 SQVTM, CDR2 ANQGSEA. V lost 0 bases, J lost 4 bases, and 6 bases lay in between. The CDR3 DNA is TGCAGCGTTGAAGAGCCCATCACCGGGGAGCTGTTTTTT. Translating it yields CSVEEPITGELFF.

The chain recombines TRBV3-1 (or the pseudogene TRBV3-2) with TRBJ1-2; TRBD1 matches 8 bases. The CDR3 has 15 amino acids. V gave up 3 bases and J gave up 7 bases; unmatched junction bases: 10. Germline CDR1 reads LGHDT; CDR2 reads YNNKEL (reference sequence). The CDR3 is CASSQADRGAGGYTF. The CDR3 DNA reads as TGTGCCAGCAGCCAGGCAGACAGGGGAGCGGGTGGCTACACCTTC.

This chain joins TRBV28 and TRBJ2-5; weak D call: TRBD2 (6 bases). Per germline, CDR1 MDHEN and CDR2 SYDVKM. The CDR3 loop spans 13 amino acids. Trimming left V 5 bases short and J 3 bases short, with 10 bases between. DNA for the CDR3: TGTGCCAGCAGTCCCCGCGGGGAAGAGACCCAGTACTTC. It translates to CASSPRGEETQYF.

The J gene is TRBJ1-6, the V gene TRBV6-5; no clear D gene. The V gene's germline CDR1 is MNHEY and CDR2 SVGAGI. The ends were cut back, 2 bases at V and 7 bases at J, with 12 bases in the middle. The CDR3 extends over 15 amino acids. As DNA, the CDR3 is TGTGCCAGCAGTTACGTGGTCACCCAAAATTCACCCCTCCACTTT. It specifies CASSYVVTQNSPLHF.

The rearrangement uses TRBV2 and TRBJ1-5; TRBD1 might be the D (5 bases). Trimming took off 8 bases at V and 2 bases at J, with 10 bases between the two ends. Germline-derived CDR1 and CDR2 are SNHLY and FYNNEI. The CDR3 totals 13 residues. CDR3 loop: CASSRDGNQPQHF. The CDR3 DNA is TGTGCCAGCTCCCGGGACGGCAATCAGCCCCAGCATTTT. The complete variable domain, with remaining parts taken from reference TRBV2 and TRBJ1-5, reads EPEVTQTPSHQVTQMGQEVILRCVPISNHLYFYWYRQILGQKVEFLVSFYNNEISEKSEIFDDQFSVERPDGSNFTLKIRSTKLEDSAMYFCASSRDGNQPQHFGDGTRLSIL.